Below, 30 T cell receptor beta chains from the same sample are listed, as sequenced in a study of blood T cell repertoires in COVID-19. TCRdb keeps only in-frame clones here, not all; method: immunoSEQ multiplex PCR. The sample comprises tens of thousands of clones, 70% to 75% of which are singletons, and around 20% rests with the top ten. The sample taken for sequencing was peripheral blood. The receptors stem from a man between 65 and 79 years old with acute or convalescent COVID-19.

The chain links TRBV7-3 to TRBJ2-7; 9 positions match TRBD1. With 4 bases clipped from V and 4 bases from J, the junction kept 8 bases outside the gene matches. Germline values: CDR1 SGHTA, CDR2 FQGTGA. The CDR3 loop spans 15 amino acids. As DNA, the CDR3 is TGTGCCAGCAGCTCAGGTCCCGGGACAGGGTACGAGCAGTACTTC. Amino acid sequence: CASSSGPGTGYEQYF.

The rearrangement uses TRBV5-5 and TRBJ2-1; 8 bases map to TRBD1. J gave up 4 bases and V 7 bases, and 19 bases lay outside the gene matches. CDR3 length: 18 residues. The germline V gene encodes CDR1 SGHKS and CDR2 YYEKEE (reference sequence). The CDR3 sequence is CASERYIWVRGHYNEQFF. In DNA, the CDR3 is TGTGCCAGCGAACGATACATATGGGTCAGGGGGCATTACAATGAGCAGTTCTTC. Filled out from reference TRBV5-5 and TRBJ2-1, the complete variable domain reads DAGVTQSPTHLIKTRGQQVTLRCSPISGHKSVSWYQQVLGQGPQFIFQYYEKEERGRGNFPDRFSARQFPNYSSELNVNALLLGDSALYLCASERYIWVRGHYNEQFFGPGTRLTVL.

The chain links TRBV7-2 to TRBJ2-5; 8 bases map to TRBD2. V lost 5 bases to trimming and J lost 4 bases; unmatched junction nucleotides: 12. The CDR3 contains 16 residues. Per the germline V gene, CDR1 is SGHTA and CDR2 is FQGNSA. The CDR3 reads CASSPNTPLAGETQYF. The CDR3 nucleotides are TGTGCCAGCAGCCCCAATACCCCCCTAGCGGGAGAGACCCAGTACTTC.

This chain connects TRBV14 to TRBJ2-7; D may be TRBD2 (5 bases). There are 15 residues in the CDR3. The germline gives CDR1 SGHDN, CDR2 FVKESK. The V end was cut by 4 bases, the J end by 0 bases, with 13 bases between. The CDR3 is CASSPPGSSSYEQYF. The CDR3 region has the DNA TGTGCCAGCAGCCCCCCGGGGTCCAGCTCCTACGAGCAGTACTTC.

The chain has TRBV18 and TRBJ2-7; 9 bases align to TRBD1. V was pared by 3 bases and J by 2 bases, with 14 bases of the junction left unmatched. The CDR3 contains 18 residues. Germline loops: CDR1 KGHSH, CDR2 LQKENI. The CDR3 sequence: CASSPALLDRGEPYEQYF. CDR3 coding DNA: TGTGCCAGCTCACCGGCCCTCCTCGACAGGGGGGAACCCTACGAGCAGTACTTC.

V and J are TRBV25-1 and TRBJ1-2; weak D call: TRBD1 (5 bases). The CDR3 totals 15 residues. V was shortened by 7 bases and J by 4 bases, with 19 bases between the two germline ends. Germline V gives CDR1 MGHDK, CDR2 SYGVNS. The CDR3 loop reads CASMRRGEPIYGYTF. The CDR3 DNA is TGTGCCAGCATGAGGAGGGGCGAGCCTATCTATGGCTACACCTTC.

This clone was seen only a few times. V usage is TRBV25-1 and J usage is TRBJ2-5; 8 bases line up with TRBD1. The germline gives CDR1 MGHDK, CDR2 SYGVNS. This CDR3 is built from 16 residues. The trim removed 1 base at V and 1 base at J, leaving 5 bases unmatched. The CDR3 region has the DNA TGTGCCAGCAGTGAATCGGTTGGACAGGGCCAAGAGACCCAGTACTTC. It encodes CASSESVGQGQETQYF.

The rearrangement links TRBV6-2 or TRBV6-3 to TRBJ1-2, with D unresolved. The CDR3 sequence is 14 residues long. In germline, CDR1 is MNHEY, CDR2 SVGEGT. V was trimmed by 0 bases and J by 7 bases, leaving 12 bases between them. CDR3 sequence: CASSYSEQKLGYTF. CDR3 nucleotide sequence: TGTGCCAGCAGTTACTCAGAACAGAAGCTTGGCTACACCTTC.

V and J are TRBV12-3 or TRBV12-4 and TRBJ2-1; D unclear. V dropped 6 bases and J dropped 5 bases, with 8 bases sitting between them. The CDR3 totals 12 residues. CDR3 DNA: TGTGCCAGCAGGTCTACTGACAATGAGCAGTTCTTC. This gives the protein CASRSTDNEQFF.

The DNA for the CDR3 is TGTGCCAGCAGTGAGCAGGGAGGGGTTTTAGATGAGCAGTTCTTC. Protein sequence: CASSEQGGVLDEQFF. The genes are TRBV2 and TRBJ2-1, with 7 nucleotides matching TRBD2. Germline CDR1 reads SNHLY; CDR2 reads FYNNEI. The CDR3 is made up of 15 amino acids. J was trimmed by 8 bases and V by 3 bases; bases with no gene match: 10.

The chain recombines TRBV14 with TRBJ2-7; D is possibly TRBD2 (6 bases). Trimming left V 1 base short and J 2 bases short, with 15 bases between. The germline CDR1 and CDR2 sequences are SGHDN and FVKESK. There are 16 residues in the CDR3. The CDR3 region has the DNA TGTGCCAGCAGCCAAGCCCGGGGGAGCAGTCCCTACGAGCAGTACTTC. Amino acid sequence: CASSQARGSSPYEQYF.

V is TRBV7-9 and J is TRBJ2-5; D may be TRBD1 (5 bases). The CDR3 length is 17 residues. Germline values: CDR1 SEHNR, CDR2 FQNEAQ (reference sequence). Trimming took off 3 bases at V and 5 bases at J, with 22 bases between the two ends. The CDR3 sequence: CASSLPLGPSKGETQYF. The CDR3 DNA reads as TGTGCCAGCAGCTTGCCCCTGGGGCCCTCCAAAGGGGAGACCCAGTACTTC.

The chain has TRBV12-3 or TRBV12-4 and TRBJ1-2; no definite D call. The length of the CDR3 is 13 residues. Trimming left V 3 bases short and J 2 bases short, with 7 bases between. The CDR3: CASSFGRNYGYTF. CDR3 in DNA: TGTGCCAGCAGTTTCGGGAGAAACTATGGCTACACCTTC.

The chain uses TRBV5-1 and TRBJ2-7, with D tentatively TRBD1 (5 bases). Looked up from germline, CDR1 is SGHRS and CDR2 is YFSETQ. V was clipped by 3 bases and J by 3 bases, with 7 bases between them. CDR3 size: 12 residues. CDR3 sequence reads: CASSSTVYEQYF. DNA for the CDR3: TGCGCCAGCAGCTCGACAGTCTACGAGCAGTACTTC. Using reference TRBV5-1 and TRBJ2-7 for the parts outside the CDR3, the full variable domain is KAGVTQTPRYLIKTRGQQVTLSCSPISGHRSVSWYQQTPGQGLQFLFEYFSETQRNKGNFPGRFSGRQFSNSRSEMNVSTLELGDSALYLCASSSTVYEQYFGPGTRLTVT.

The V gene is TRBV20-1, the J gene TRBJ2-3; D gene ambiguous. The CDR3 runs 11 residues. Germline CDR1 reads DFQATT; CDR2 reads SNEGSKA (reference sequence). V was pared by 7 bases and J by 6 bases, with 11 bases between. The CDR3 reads CSVSTGDTQYF. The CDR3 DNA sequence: TGCAGTGTTTCGACCGGGGATACGCAGTATTTT.

CDR3 bases: TGCGCCAGCAGCCAAGAACGGGGTACCGTTAACGAGCAGTACTTC. The encoded protein is CASSQERGTVNEQYF. The J gene is TRBJ2-7, the V gene TRBV4-3; D is perhaps TRBD2 (5 bases). The CDR3 extends over 15 amino acids. V shed 0 bases and J shed 5 bases, with 14 bases lying between them. Germline assignment: CDR1 LGHNA and CDR2 YSLEER.

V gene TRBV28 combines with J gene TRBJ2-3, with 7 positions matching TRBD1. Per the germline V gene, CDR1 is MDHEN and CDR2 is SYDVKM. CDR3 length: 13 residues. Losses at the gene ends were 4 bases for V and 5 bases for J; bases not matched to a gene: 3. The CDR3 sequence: CASSSGQLDTQYF. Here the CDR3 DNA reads TGTGCCAGCAGTTCGGGACAGTTAGATACGCAGTATTTT.

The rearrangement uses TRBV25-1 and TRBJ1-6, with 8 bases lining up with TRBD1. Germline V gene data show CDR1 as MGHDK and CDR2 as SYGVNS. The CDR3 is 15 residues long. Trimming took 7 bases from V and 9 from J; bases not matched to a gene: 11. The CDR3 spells CASTENRGGFSPLHF. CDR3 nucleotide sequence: TGTGCCAGCACCGAGAACAGGGGGGGTTTTTCACCCCTCCACTTT.

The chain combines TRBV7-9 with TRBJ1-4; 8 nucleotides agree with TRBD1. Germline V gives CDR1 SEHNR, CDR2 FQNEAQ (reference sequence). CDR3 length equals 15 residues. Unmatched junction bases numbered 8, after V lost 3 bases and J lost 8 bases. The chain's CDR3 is CASSFWTGTGEKLFF. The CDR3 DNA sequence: TGTGCCAGCAGCTTTTGGACAGGGACAGGAGAAAAACTGTTTTTT.

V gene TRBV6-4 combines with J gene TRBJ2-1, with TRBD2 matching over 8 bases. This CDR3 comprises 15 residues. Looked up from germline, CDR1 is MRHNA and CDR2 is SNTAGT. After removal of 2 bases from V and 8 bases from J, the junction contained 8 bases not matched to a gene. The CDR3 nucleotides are TGTGCCAGCAGTGACGCCGGGACTAGTTTCGATGAGCAGTTCTTC. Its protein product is CASSDAGTSFDEQFF.

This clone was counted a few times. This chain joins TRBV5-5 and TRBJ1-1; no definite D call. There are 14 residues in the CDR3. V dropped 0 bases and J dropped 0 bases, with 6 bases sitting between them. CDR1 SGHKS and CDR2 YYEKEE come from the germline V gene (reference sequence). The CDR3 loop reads CASSLVQMNTEAFF. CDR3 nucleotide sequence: TGTGCCAGCAGCTTGGTACAAATGAACACTGAAGCTTTCTTT.

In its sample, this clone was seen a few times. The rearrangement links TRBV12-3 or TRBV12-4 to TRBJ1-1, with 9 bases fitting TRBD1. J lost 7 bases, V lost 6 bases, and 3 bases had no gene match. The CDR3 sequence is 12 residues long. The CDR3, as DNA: TGTGCCAGCAGCCGGACAGGGGATGAAGCTTTCTTT. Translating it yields CASSRTGDEAFF.

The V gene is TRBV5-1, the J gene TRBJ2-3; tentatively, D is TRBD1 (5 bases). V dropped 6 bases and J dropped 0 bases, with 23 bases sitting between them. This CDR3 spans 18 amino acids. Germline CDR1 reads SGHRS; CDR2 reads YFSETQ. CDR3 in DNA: TGCGCCAGCACCCTTGCGATTTCGACAGAAACTAGCACAGATACGCAGTATTTT. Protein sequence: CASTLAISTETSTDTQYF.

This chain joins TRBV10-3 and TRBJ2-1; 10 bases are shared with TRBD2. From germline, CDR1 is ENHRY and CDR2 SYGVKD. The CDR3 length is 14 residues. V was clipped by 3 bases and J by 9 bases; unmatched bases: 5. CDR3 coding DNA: TGTGCCATCAGTGACCTAGCGGGAGAGGGTGAGCAGTTCTTC. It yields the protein CAISDLAGEGEQFF.

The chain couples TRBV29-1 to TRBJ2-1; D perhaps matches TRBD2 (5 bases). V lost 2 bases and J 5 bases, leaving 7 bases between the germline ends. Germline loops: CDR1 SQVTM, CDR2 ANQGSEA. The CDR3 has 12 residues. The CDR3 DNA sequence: TGCAGCGTTGAATTAGCGAACAATGAGCAGTTCTTC. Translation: CSVELANNEQFF.

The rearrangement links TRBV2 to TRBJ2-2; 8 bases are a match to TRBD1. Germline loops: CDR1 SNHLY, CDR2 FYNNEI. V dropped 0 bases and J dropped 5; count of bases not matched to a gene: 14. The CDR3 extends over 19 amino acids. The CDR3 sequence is CASSEALFGTGRRTGELFF. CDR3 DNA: TGTGCCAGCAGTGAAGCGCTTTTTGGGACAGGCAGGAGGACCGGGGAGCTGTTTTTT.

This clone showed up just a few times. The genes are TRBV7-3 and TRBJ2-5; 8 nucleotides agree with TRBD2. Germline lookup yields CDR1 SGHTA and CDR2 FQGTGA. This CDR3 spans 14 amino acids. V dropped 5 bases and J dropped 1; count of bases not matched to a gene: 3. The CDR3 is CASSLSGGQETQYF. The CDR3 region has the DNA TGTGCCAGCAGCCTCAGCGGGGGCCAAGAGACCCAGTACTTC.

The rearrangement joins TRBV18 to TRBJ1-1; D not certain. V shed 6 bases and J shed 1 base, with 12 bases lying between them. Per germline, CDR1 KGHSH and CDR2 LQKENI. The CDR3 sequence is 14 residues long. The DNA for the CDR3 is TGTGCCAGCTCGACCGTCGAGGGGAACACTGAAGCTTTCTTT. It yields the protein CASSTVEGNTEAFF.

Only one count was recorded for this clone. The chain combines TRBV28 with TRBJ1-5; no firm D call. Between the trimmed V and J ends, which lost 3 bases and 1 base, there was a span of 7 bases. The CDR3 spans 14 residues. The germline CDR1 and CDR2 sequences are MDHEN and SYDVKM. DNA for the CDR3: TGTGCCAGCAGTTTGGGCGGGAGCAATCAGCCCCAGCATTTT. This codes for CASSLGGSNQPQHF. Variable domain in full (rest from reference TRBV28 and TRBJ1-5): DVKVTQSSRYLVKRTGEKVFLECVQDMDHENMFWYRQDPGLGLRLIYFSYDVKMKEKGDIPEGYSVSREKKERFSLILESASTNQTSMYLCASSLGGSNQPQHFGDGTRLSIL.

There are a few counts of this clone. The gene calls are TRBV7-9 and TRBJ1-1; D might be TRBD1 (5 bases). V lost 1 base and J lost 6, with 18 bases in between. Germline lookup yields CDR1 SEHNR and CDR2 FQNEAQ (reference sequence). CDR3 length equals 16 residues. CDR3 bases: TGTGCCAGCAGCTTAGATGTGCGGGACCCAAGGGCTGAAGCTTTCTTT. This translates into CASSLDVRDPRAEAFF.